The following is a TCR beta chain sequence with its context. The antigen remains undetermined. Germline V lookup: CDR1 SEHNR, CDR2 FQNEAQ (reference sequence). This CDR3 contains 16 residues. V was pared by 0 bases and J by 0 bases, with 11 bases between. This record comes from a study of CD8 T cells in ankylosing spondylitis. The study, taken as a whole, reports: About 8 highly homologous variants made up a TCR beta motif, and this motif appeared characteristic of ankylosing spondylitis blood. A number of the motif variants had already been described in reactive arthritis synovial fluid and blood. From matched ankylosing spondylitis synovial fluid, disease-linked clones were reportedly recovered at significantly enriched levels.

TCRdb recomputed calls from the 5' RACE reads with MiXCR, one row per CDR3 protein. This sample yields about 450,000 distinct CDR3 sequences, of which around 26% are seen a single time; about 0.89% belongs to the top ten. The receptor was isolated from a male donor with ankylosing spondylitis. This chain joins TRBV7-9 and TRBJ1-2; D might be TRBD1 (6 bases). The specimen sequenced was blood, either unsorted or a sorted T cell fraction (not recorded which). The CDR3: CASSLAQGTANYGYTF. The CDR3 coding sequence is TGTGCCAGCAGCTTAGCTCAGGGGACGGCTAACTATGGCTACACCTTC.